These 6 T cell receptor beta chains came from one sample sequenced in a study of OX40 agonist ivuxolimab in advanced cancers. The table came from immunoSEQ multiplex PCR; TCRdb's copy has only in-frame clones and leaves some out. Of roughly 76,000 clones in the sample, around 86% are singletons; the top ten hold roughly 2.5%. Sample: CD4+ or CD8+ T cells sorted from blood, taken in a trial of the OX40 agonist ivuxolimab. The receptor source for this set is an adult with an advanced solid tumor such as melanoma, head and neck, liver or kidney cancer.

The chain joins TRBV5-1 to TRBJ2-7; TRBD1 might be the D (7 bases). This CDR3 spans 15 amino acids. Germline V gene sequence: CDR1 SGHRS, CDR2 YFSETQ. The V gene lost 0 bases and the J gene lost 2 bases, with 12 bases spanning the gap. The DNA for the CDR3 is TGCGCCAGCAGCTTGGACGCCAGGGGGGCCTACGAGCAGTACTTC. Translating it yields CASSLDARGAYEQYF.

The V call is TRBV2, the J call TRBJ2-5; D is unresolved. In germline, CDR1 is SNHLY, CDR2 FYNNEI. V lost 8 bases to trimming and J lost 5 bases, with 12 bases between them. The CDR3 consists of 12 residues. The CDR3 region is CASGVYAETQYF. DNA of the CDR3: TGTGCCAGCGGGGTATACGCGGAGACCCAGTACTTC.

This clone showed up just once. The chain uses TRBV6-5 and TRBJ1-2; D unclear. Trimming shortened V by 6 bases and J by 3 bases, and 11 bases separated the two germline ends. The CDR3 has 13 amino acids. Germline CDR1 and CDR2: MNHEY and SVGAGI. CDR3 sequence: CASSRNPDYGYTF. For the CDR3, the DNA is TGTGCCAGCAGCAGAAACCCCGACTATGGCTACACCTTC.

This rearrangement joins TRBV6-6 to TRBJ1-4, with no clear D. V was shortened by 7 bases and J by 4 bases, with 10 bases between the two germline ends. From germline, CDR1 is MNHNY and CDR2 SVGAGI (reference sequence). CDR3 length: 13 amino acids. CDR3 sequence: CASTRSFNEKLFF. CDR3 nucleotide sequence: TGTGCCAGCACCCGGTCCTTTAATGAAAAACTGTTTTTT.

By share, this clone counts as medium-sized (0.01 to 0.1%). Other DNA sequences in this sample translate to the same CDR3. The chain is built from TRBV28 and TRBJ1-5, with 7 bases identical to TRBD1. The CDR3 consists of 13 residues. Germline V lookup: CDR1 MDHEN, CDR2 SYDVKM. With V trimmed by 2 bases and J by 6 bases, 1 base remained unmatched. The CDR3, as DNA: TGTGCCAGCAGTTTAAAGGGGGCTCAGCCCCAGCATTTT. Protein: CASSLKGAQPQHF.

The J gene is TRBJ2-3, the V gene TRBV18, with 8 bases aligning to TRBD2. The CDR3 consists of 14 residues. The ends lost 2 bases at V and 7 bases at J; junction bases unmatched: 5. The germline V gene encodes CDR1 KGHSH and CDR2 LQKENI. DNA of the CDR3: TGTGCCAGCTCACCAGGGGGACTAGAGAATACGCAGTATTTT. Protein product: CASSPGGLENTQYF.